The 9 T cell receptor beta chains below come from one sample, sequenced in a study of regulatory and conventional T cells in RAG deficiency. Clones were read by immunoSEQ multiplex PCR, and TCRdb kept only the in-frame ones, dropping some. The data show roughly 29,000 clones, under 95% seen once. Blood CD4+ CD25-high CD127-low regulatory T cells supplied the genomic DNA template. This same sample was also taken into another study, of regulatory T cells. That study adds: Amplification used 52 TRBV primers and 13 TRBJ primers.

The source material was Tregs sorted from blood. Receptors were obtained from a human donor in good health.

Of note for this clone: At one end, the junction sequence differs from germline, possibly due to a read error. The V gene is TRBV7-7, the J gene TRBJ2-7; D possibly uses TRBD1 or TRBD2 (6 bases each). The length of the CDR3 is 13 residues. Germline CDR1 is SSHAT and CDR2 is FNYEAQ (reference sequence). CDR3: CASSLKGGYEQYF. CDR3 in DNA: TGTGCTAGCAGCTTAAAGGGGGGCTACGAGCAGTACTTC.

CDR3 protein: CASRPGLIGGYTF. The CDR3 region has the DNA TGTGCCAGTAGGCCGGGACTCATCGGGGGCTACACCTTC. The V and J genes are TRBV19 and TRBJ1-2; D might be TRBD1 (5 bases). V was pared by 6 bases and J by 8 bases, with 16 bases between. This CDR3 region has 13 residues. Germline V gene sequence: CDR1 LNHDA, CDR2 SQIVND (reference sequence). Full variable domain (outside the CDR3, taken from reference TRBV19 and TRBJ1-2): DGGITQSPKYLFRKEGQNVTLSCEQNLNHDAMYWYRQDPGQGLRLIYYSQIVNDFQKGDIAEGYSVSREKKESFPLTVTSAQKNPTAFYLCASRPGLIGGYTFGSGTRLTVV.

The V and J genes are TRBV4-2 and TRBJ1-2; D is ambiguous. V lost 1 base, J lost 5 bases, and 11 bases lay in between. The CDR3 runs 14 residues. Germline lookup yields CDR1 LGHNA and CDR2 YNFKEQ. CDR3 sequence: CASSQVMKIYGYTF. DNA of the CDR3: TGTGCCAGCAGCCAAGTAATGAAGATTTATGGCTACACCTTC.

The rearrangement uses TRBV7-6 and TRBJ2-1, with D tentatively TRBD1 or TRBD2 (6 bases each). V was clipped by 5 bases and J by 7 bases, with 24 bases between them. The germline V gene has CDR1 SGHVS and CDR2 FNYEAQ. The CDR3 consists of 17 residues. The CDR3 here is CASSPALGGRFGNEQFF. The CDR3 DNA reads TGTGCCAGCAGCCCCGCCCTGGGGGGCCGGTTCGGTAATGAGCAGTTCTTC.

CDR3 nucleotide sequence: TGTGCCAGCAGCCCACGAGATTGGGACAGAATACTCTATGGCTACACCTTC. It codes for CASSPRDWDRILYGYTF. This chain uses TRBV9 with TRBJ1-2; 7 nucleotides match TRBD1. In germline, CDR1 is SGDLS, CDR2 YYNGEE. V lost 4 bases to trimming and J lost 4 bases; unmatched junction nucleotides: 16. This CDR3 is 17 amino acids long.

V usage is TRBV5-1 and J usage is TRBJ2-7; TRBD1 agrees at 8 bases. Unmatched junction bases numbered 6, after V lost 0 bases and J lost 1 base. Germline CDR1 reads SGHRS; CDR2 reads YFSETQ. This CDR3 is built from 16 residues. The DNA for the CDR3 is TGCGCCAGCAGCTTGGGTCAGGGGGCTCCGTCCTACGAGCAGTACTTC. It translates to CASSLGQGAPSYEQYF.

V is TRBV5-1 and J is TRBJ1-3; D might be TRBD1 (5 bases). V lost 4 bases and J 0 bases, leaving 17 bases between the germline ends. Germline CDR1 is SGHRS and CDR2 is YFSETQ. There are 17 residues in the CDR3. The CDR3 DNA follows: TGCGCCAGCAGCGCGGGATCTGGGGGAAGCTCTGGAAACACCATATATTTT. It encodes CASSAGSGGSSGNTIYF.

The V and J genes are TRBV9 and TRBJ1-1; TRBD1 matches at 8 bases. The CDR3 consists of 16 residues. V lost 4 bases to trimming and J lost 3 bases; unmatched junction nucleotides: 11. Germline V gene lookup returns CDR1 SGDLS and CDR2 YYNGEE. Here the CDR3 DNA reads TGTGCCAGCAGCCCTCGACAGGGGACTAGTTACACTGAAGCTTTCTTT. Residues: CASSPRQGTSYTEAFF.

The genes are TRBV6-5 and TRBJ2-3; D is undetermined. There are 15 residues in the CDR3. CDR1 is MNHEY, CDR2 SVGAGI, per germline. The ends were cut back, 2 bases at V and 0 bases at J, with 9 bases in the middle. The CDR3 protein is CASSYAWSSTDTQYF. In DNA, the CDR3 is TGTGCCAGCAGTTACGCGTGGAGTAGCACAGATACGCAGTATTTT.